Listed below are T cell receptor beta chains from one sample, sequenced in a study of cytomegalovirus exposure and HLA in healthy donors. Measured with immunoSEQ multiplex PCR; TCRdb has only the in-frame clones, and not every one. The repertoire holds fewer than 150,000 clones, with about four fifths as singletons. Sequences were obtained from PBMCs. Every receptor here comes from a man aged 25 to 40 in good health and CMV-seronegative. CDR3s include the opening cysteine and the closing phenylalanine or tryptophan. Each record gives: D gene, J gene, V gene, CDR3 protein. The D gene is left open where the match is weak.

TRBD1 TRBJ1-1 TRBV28 CASSTLQGRPTEAFF
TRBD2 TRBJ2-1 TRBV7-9 CASSVTSGSRIF
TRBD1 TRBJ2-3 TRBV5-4 CASSLQGASDTQYF
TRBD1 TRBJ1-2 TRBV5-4 CASSLAPGGNYGYPF
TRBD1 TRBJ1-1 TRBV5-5 CASSPGLGQGETEAFF
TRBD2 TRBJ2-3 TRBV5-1 CASSLAAGGPPDTQYF
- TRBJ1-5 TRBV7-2 CASSLVGEQPQHF
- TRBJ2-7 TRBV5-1 CASSKDNYEQYF
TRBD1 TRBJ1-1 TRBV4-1 CASSLGQGNTEAFF
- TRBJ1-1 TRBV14 CASSQVLRAEAFF
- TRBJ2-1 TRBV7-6 CASSPPVGLATNEQFF
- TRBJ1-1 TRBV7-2 CASSAYRSTEAFF